This is a list of T cell receptor beta chains from one sample in a study of identical twins. One entry per CDR3 protein results from TCRdb running MiXCR on the 5' RACE reads. Of approximately 550,000 distinct CDR3 sequences in the sample, around 24% were seen once. A further study also used this sample, focusing on yellow fever vaccine responses in identical twins.

Sequencing was carried out using CD4+ T cells sorted from blood. Source of these receptors: a young woman in good health. CDR3s include the opening cysteine and the closing phenylalanine or tryptophan. The D gene is left open where the match is weak. Size tells how often a clone was seen (once, few, many) or the class of an expanded clone, and some rows leave it out.

j_call	v_call	clone_size	d_call	cdr3_aa	cdr3_nt
TRBJ2-5	TRBV20-1	many	.	CSARNGQQETQYF	TGCAGTGCTAGAAACGGACAGCAGGAGACCCAGTACTTC
TRBJ1-2	TRBV29-1	few	TRBD1	CSVEDPWSRGYYGYTF	TGCAGCGTTGAAGATCCTTGGTCCAGGGGGTACTATGGCTACACCTTC
TRBJ2-3	TRBV24-1	.	.	CATSEPASTDTQYF	TGTGCCACCAGTGAGCCGGCCAGCACAGATACGCAGTATTTT
TRBJ1-4	TRBV20-1	few	.	CSASGSTDRSKLFF	TGCAGTGCCAGTGGGTCAACAGACCGATCAAAACTGTTTTTT
TRBJ2-7	TRBV10-3	.	TRBD1	CAISENTGAASGEQYF	TGTGCCATCAGTGAGAATACAGGGGCCGCGTCGGGCGAGCAGTACTTC
TRBJ2-2	TRBV6-5	few	.	CASSSSWGSDTGELFF	TGTGCCAGCAGTTCTTCCTGGGGGAGCGACACCGGGGAGCTGTTTTTT
TRBJ1-2	TRBV4-2	.	.	CASSQDGGTSIF	TGTGCCAGCAGCCAAGATGGCGGGACTTCCATCTTC
TRBJ2-4	TRBV7-2	few	TRBD2	CASSPSGTAKNIQYF	TGTGCCAGCAGCCCCAGCGGGACCGCCAAAAACATTCAGTACTTC
TRBJ1-5	TRBV20-1	.	.	CSARETANDQPQHF	TGCAGTGCTAGAGAGACGGCGAATGATCAGCCCCAGCATTTT
TRBJ1-5	TRBV5-1	many	TRBD1	CASSPGDRVEQPQHF	TGCGCCAGCAGCCCAGGGGACAGGGTGGAACAGCCCCAGCATTTT
TRBJ2-1	TRBV10-3	.	.	CAISESPLADGEFF	TGTGCCATCAGTGAGTCGCCTCTTGCCGATGGGGAGTTCTTC
TRBJ2-7	TRBV6-1	.	TRBD1	CASSAWDRTFGEQYF	TGTGCCAGCAGTGCCTGGGACAGAACTTTCGGGGAGCAGTACTTC
TRBJ1-4	TRBV7-8	few	.	CASSLWQGGTFNEKLFF	TGTGCCAGCAGCTTATGGCAGGGCGGAACCTTTAATGAAAAACTGTTTTTT
TRBJ2-7	TRBV12-3/TRBV12-4	many	.	CASSLGSEQYF	TGTGCCAGCAGCCTGGGAAGCGAGCAGTACTTC
TRBJ2-5	TRBV6-1	few	TRBD1	CASTPGAGRGPETQYF	TGTGCCAGCACCCCTGGGGCGGGCAGGGGGCCAGAGACCCAGTACTTC
TRBJ1-6	TRBV12-3/TRBV12-4	many	.	CASSLGQDNSPLHF	TGTGCCAGCAGTTTAGGACAGGATAATTCACCCCTCCACTTT
TRBJ2-1	TRBV11-3	few	.	CASSAVDSVYNEQFF	TGTGCCAGCAGCGCGGTTGATAGCGTTTACAATGAGCAGTTCTTC
TRBJ2-2	TRBV4-1	.	.	CASSQEGLATGELFF	TGCGCCAGCAGCCAAGAGGGTTTGGCCACCGGGGAGCTGTTTTTT
TRBJ2-1	TRBV2	.	.	CASRPGRAPTNEQFF	TGTGCCAGCAGACCGGGACGTGCGCCAACCAATGAGCAGTTCTTC
TRBJ2-3	TRBV5-1	.	TRBD1	CASSHSQGAGDTQYF	TGCGCCAGCAGTCACTCGCAGGGGGCAGGAGATACGCAGTATTTT
TRBJ2-1	TRBV10-3	many	.	CAISESRKEPNEQFF	TGTGCCATCAGTGAGTCGAGAAAGGAACCAAATGAGCAGTTCTTC
TRBJ1-1	TRBV5-6	.	.	CASSREFRRVETEAFF	TGTGCCAGCAGCCGCGAATTTAGGAGGGTTGAGACTGAAGCTTTCTTT
TRBJ2-7	TRBV12-3/TRBV12-4	few	.	CASSFFLRSAYEQYF	TGTGCCAGCAGTTTTTTTTTGCGGTCTGCCTACGAGCAGTACTTC
TRBJ2-2	TRBV12-5	.	TRBD2	CASGYQTAGLAGNTGELFF	TGTGCTAGTGGTTACCAGACGGCGGGACTAGCGGGGAACACCGGGGAGCTGTTTTTT
TRBJ2-7	TRBV10-3	.	TRBD1	CAIRTRQGEAYEQYF	TGTGCCATCAGGACTCGACAGGGTGAGGCCTACGAGCAGTACTTC
TRBJ2-5	TRBV24-1	.	.	CATSALRGAEETQYF	TGTGCCACCAGTGCCCTGAGGGGGGCTGAAGAGACCCAGTACTTC
TRBJ2-1	TRBV24-1	.	.	CATSDPRFGGGNEQFF	TGTGCCACCAGTGATCCCCGCTTCGGGGGTGGTAATGAGCAGTTCTTC
TRBJ2-7	TRBV7-8	few	.	CASSIAEGRAYEQYF	TGTGCCAGCAGCATCGCGGAGGGCAGGGCTTACGAGCAGTACTTC
TRBJ2-7	TRBV5-1	.	.	CASSLSAYEQYF	TGCGCCAGCAGCTTGTCAGCCTACGAGCAGTACTTC
TRBJ2-5	TRBV15	.	.	CATSRDPQETQYF	TGTGCCACCAGCAGGGACCCCCAAGAGACCCAGTACTTC
TRBJ1-1	TRBV20-1	many	TRBD1	CSATDRVWGTEAFF	TGCAGTGCTACAGACAGGGTGTGGGGCACTGAAGCTTTCTTT
TRBJ2-3	TRBV10-1	once	TRBD2	CASSPGLAGSLDTQYF	TGCGCCAGCAGTCCCGGACTAGCGGGGTCCCTGGATACGCAGTATTTT
TRBJ2-1	TRBV15	.	.	CATSRLGTLNEQFF	TGTGCCACCAGCAGACTAGGGACGCTCAATGAGCAGTTCTTC
TRBJ1-5	TRBV27	.	TRBD1	CASSLLADRQPQHF	TGTGCCAGCAGTTTACTCGCGGACAGGCAGCCCCAGCATTTT
TRBJ2-7	TRBV20-1	.	.	CSARPRERVFSYEQYF	TGCAGTGCTCGACCTCGGGAGCGGGTTTTCTCCTACGAGCAGTACTTC
TRBJ2-3	TRBV10-3	few	TRBD2	CAISAISGSGKDTQYF	TGTGCCATCAGTGCCATTAGCGGGAGTGGGAAAGATACGCAGTATTTT
TRBJ2-5	TRBV10-3	few	.	CAISESEGGETQYF	TGTGCCATCAGTGAGTCTGAGGGGGGCGAGACCCAGTACTTC
TRBJ2-3	TRBV12-3/TRBV12-4	few	.	CASRPTPADTQYF	TGTGCCAGCAGGCCGACCCCCGCAGATACGCAGTATTTT
TRBJ1-1	TRBV5-1	.	.	CASSLGTTNTEAFF	TGCGCCAGCAGCTTGGGGACAACGAACACTGAAGCTTTCTTT
TRBJ2-2	TRBV20-1	.	.	CSASGLSNTGELFF	TGCAGTGCCTCGGGACTGTCGAACACCGGGGAGCTGTTTTTT
TRBJ1-1	TRBV6-5	few	.	CASSYSKGGTEAFF	TGTGCCAGCAGTTACTCGAAGGGGGGCACTGAAGCTTTCTTT
TRBJ2-1	TRBV19	.	.	CASTEMNEQFF	TGTGCCAGCACCGAGATGAATGAGCAGTTCTTC
TRBJ2-5	TRBV7-9	.	.	CASSLHTGQETQYF	TGTGCCAGCAGCTTACATACAGGGCAAGAGACCCAGTACTTC
TRBJ2-7	TRBV29-1	.	.	CSVDEDGNSYEQYF	TGCAGCGTTGACGAGGACGGGAACTCCTACGAGCAGTACTTC
TRBJ2-3	TRBV20-1	few	.	CSAERRNTQYF	TGCAGTGCTGAGAGGCGGAATACGCAGTATTTT
TRBJ2-1	TRBV27	few	.	CASSWELRGEQFF	TGTGCCAGCAGTTGGGAGTTGCGGGGTGAGCAGTTCTTC
TRBJ2-1	TRBV24-1	.	.	CATSATGLDDEQFF	TGTGCCACCAGTGCGACAGGCCTGGACGATGAGCAGTTCTTC
TRBJ1-1	TRBV5-1	few	TRBD1	CASSLRGQENTEAFF	TGCGCCAGCAGCTTGAGGGGGCAAGAAAACACTGAAGCTTTCTTT